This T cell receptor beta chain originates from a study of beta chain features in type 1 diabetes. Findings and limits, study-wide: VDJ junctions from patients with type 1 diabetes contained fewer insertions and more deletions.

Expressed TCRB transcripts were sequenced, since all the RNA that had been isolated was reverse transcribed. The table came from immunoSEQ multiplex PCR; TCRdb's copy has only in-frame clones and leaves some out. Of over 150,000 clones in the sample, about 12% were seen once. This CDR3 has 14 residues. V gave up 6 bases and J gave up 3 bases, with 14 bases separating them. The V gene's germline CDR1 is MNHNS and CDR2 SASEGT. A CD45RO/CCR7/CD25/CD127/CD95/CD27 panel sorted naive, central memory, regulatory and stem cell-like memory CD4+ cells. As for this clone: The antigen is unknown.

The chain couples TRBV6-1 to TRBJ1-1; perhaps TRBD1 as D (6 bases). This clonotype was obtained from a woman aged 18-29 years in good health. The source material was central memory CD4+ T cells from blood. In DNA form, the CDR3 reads TGTGCCAGCAGCGAACCCGGACAGTACACTGAAGCTTTCTTT. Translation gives CASSEPGQYTEAFF.